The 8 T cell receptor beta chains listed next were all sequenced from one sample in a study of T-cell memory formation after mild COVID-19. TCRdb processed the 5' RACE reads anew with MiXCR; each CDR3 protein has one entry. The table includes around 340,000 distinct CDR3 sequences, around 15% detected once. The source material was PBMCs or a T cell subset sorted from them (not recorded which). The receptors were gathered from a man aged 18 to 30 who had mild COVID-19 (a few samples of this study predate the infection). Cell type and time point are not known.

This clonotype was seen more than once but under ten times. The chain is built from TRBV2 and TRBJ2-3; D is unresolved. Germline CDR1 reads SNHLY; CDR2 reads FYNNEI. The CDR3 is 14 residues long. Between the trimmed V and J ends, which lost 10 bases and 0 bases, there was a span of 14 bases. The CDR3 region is CATSGQTSTDTQYF. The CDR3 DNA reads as TGTGCCACTTCCGGGCAGACGAGCACAGATACGCAGTATTTT.

The CDR3 loop is CASSSKTGNTIYF. CDR3 bases: TGCGCCAGCAGCTCCAAAACTGGAAACACCATATATTTT. The chain is built from TRBV5-1 and TRBJ1-3; D is ambiguous. With 3 bases removed from V and 2 bases from J, the gap between germline ends came to 6 bases. The germline V gene has CDR1 SGHRS and CDR2 YFSETQ. This CDR3 has 13 amino acids.

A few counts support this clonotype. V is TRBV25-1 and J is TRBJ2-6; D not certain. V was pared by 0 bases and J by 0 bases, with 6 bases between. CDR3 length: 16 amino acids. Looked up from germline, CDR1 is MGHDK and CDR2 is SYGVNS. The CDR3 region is CASSEYISSGANVLTF. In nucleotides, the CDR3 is TGTGCCAGCAGTGAATATATAAGCTCTGGGGCCAACGTCCTGACTTTC. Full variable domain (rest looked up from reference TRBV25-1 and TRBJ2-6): EADIYQTPRYLVIGTGKKITLECSQTMGHDKMYWYQQDPGMELHLIHYSYGVNSTEKGDLSSESTVSRIRTEHFPLTLESARPSHTSQYLCASSEYISSGANVLTFGAGSRLTVL.

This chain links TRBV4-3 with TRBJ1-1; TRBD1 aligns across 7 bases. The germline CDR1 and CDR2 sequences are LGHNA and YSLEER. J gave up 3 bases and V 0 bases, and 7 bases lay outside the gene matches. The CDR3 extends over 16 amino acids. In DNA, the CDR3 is TGCGCCAGCAGCCAAGATCTTGGGACAGACGACACTGAAGCTTTCTTT. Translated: CASSQDLGTDDTEAFF.

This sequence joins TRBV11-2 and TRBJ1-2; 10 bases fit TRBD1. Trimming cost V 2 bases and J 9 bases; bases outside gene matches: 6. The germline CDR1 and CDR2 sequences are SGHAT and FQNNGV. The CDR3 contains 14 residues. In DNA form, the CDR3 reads TGTGCCAGCAGCTTAAGGGGGACAGGGGAGAGCTACACCTTC. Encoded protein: CASSLRGTGESYTF.

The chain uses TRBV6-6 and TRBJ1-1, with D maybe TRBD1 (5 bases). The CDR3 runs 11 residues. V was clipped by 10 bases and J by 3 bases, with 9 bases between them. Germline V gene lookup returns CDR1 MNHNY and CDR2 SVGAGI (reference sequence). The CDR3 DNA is TGTGCCATCAGAGGGGACACTGAAGCTTTCTTT. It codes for CAIRGDTEAFF.

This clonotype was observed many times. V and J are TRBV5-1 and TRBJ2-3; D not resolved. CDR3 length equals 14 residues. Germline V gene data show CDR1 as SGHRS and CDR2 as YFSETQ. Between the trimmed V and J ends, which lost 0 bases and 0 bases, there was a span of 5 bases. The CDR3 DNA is TGCGCCAGCAGCTTGGAGACCAGCACAGATACGCAGTATTTT. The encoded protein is CASSLETSTDTQYF.

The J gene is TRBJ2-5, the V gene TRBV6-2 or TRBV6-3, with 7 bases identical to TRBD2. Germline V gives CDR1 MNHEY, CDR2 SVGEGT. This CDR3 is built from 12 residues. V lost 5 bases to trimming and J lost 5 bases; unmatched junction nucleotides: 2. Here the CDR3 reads CASSAGDETQYF. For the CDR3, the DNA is TGTGCCAGCAGTGCGGGGGACGAGACCCAGTACTTC.